The clone carrying this TCR beta chain was recorded a few times. This sample was included in a study of response to subunit inactivated influenza vaccine. The germline V gene encodes CDR1 DFQATT and CDR2 SNEGSKA (reference sequence). After removal of 2 bases from V and 2 bases from J, the junction contained 11 bases not matched to a gene. The CDR3 spans 16 residues. MiXCR, applied by TCRdb to the RT-PCR reads, yields one record per CDR3 protein. The sample holds 500,000 to 550,000 distinct CDR3 sequences, around a quarter seen once. These same records also appear under a second study, on T cells expressing NK-cell markers. That investigation notes: In generating TCR beta cDNA, 5'RACE template switching with UMIs was used.

This sequence originates from a man in his fifties or sixties who received an inactivated influenza vaccine. The material was CD4+ T cells sorted from PBMCs, obtained approximately 12 days after vaccination. The J gene is TRBJ2-5, the V gene TRBV20-1; 7 bases agree with TRBD2. CDR3 in amino acids: CSARPPFGAGQETQYF. The CDR3 DNA reads TGCAGTGCTAGACCCCCATTTGGAGCGGGACAAGAGACCCAGTACTTC.